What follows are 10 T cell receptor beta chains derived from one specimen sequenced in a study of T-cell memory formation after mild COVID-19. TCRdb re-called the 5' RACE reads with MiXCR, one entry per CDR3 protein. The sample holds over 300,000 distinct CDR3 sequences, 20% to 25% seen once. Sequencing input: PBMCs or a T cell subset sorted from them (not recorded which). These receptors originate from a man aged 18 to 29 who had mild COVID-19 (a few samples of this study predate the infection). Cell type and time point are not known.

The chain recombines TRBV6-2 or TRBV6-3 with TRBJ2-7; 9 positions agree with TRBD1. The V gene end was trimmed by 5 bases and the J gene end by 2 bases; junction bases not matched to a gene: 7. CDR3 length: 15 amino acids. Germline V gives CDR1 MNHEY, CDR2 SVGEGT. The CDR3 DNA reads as TGTGCCAGCAGTCGGGACAGGGTAGCCACCTACGAGCAGTACGTC. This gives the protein CASSRDRVATYEQYV.

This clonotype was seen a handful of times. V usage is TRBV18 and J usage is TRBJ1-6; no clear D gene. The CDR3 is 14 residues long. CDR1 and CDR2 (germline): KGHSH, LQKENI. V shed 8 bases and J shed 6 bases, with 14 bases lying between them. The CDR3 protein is CASRLGEINSPLHF. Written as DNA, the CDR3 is TGTGCCAGCCGCCTTGGGGAGATTAATTCACCCCTCCACTTT.

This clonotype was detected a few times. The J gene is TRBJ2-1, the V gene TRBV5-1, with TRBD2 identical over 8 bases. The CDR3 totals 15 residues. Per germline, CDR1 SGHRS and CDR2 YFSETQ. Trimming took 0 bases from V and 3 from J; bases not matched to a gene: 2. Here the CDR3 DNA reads TGCGCCAGCAGCTTGGCCCGGGGGGGCTACAATGAGCAGTTCTTC. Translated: CASSLARGGYNEQFF.

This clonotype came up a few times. CDR3: CASSPWTGLGNSPLHF. In nucleotides, the CDR3 is TGTGCCAGCAGCCCCTGGACAGGACTTGGGAATTCACCCCTCCACTTT. The chain uses TRBV7-9 and TRBJ1-6; TRBD1 aligns across 7 bases. This CDR3 has 16 amino acids. V shed 5 bases and J 7 bases; nucleotides not matched to a gene: 11. Germline V gives CDR1 SEHNR, CDR2 FQNEAQ (reference sequence).

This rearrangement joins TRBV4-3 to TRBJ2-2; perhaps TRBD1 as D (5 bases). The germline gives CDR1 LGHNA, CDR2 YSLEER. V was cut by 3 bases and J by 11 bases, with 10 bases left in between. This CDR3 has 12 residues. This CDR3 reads CASSHQGYELFF. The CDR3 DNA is TGCGCCAGCAGCCATCAGGGATACGAGCTGTTTTTT.

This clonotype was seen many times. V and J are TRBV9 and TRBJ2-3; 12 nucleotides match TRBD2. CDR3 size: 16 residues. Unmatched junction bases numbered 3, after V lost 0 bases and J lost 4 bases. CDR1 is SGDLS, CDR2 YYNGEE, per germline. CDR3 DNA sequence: TGTGCCAGCAGCGTAGACCCTAGCGGGGGGGCAGATACGCAGTATTTT. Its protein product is CASSVDPSGGADTQYF.

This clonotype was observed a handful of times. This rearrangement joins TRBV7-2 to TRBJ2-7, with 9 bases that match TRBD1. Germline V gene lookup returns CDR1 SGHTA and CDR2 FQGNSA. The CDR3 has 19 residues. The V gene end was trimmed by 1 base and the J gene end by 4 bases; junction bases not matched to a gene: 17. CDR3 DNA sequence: TGTGCCAGCAGCTTAGTCCCGGGACAGGGAAATTTGGCCCTTTACGAGCAGTACTTC. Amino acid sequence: CASSLVPGQGNLALYEQYF.

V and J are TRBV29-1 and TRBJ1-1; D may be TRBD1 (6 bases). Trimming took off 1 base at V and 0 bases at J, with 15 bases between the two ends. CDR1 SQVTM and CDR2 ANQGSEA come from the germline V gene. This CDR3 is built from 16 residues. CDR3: CSVEGPRGQLNTEAFF. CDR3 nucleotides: TGCAGCGTTGAAGGCCCCAGGGGCCAGCTGAACACTGAAGCTTTCTTT.

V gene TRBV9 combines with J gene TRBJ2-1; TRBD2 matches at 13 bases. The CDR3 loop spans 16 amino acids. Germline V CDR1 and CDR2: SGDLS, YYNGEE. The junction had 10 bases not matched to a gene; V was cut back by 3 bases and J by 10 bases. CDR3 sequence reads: CASSELLAGGLEEQFF. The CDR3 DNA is TGTGCCAGCAGCGAGTTACTAGCGGGGGGGCTGGAGGAGCAGTTCTTC. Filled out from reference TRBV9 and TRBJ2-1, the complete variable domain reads DSGVTQTPKHLITATGQRVTLRCSPRSGDLSVYWYQQSLDQGLQFLIQYYNGEERAKGNILERFSAQQFPDLHSELNLSSLELGDSALYFCASSELLAGGLEEQFFGPGTRLTVL.

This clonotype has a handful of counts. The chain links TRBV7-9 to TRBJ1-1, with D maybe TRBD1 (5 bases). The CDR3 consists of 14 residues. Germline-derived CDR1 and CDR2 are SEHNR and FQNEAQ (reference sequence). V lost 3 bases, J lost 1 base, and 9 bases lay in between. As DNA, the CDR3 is TGTGCCAGCAGCTTTCTTCAGGGGAACACTGAAGCTTTCTTT. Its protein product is CASSFLQGNTEAFF.